This T cell receptor (beta chain) derives from a study of shared clonotypes between healthy human individuals. In the authors' methods: Without quality scores, immunoSEQ junctional reads could not be filtered like full-length reads. The assay was immunoSEQ multiplex PCR, and TCRdb's table has in-frame clones only and misses some. V and J calls and clone size are as listed in that table; D and trimming were resolved from the DNA. The data show hundreds of thousands of clones, 70% to 80% seen once. V was trimmed by 0 bases and J by 1 base, leaving 9 bases between them. This CDR3 contains 15 residues. The V gene's germline CDR1 is SGHNT and CDR2 YYREEE (reference sequence).

Sequencing was done on a sample of PBMCs. The TCR was taken from a woman in her thirties or forties in good health. Some clones in this sample may be carry-over from other donors' samples. The chain couples TRBV5-4 to TRBJ2-3; tentative D call: TRBD2 (6 bases). The DNA of the CDR3 is TGTGCCAGCAGCTTGGGCCCGGGAGGCACAGATACGCAGTATTTT. It translates to CASSLGPGGTDTQYF.